A selection of T cell receptor beta chains follows, all from one sample in a study of T-cell reconstitution after alpha-beta-depleted transplantation in children. Each CDR3 protein is one row after TCRdb ran MiXCR on the PCR reads. This table has hundreds of thousands of distinct CDR3 sequences, roughly 9.1% appearing once. The sequencing here drew on PBMCs, mostly from graft donor cells, taken 360 days after TCRalphabeta/CD19-depleted stem cell transplant. These receptors all come from a male patient under 10 years old who had a stem cell transplant for acute myeloid leukemia, so the T cells may come from the graft donor. The CDR3 runs from the conserved cysteine through the conserved F or W. D genes are given only for firm matches. Size tells how often a clone was seen (once, few, many) or the class of an expanded clone, and some rows leave it out.

clone_size d_call j_call v_call cdr3_nt cdr3_aa
. . TRBJ2-5 TRBV12-3/TRBV12-4 TGTGCCAGCAAGTCGAGGGAAGAGACCCAGTACTTC CASKSREETQYF
. . TRBJ1-5 TRBV18 TGTGCCAGCTCACCACGCACAGGGAGAAATCAGCCCCAGCATTTT CASSPRTGRNQPQHF
. . TRBJ2-6 TRBV7-6 TGTGCCAGCAGCTCGAGGGATCCTGGGGCCAACGTCCTGACTTTC CASSSRDPGANVLTF
many . TRBJ1-2 TRBV18 TGTGCCAGCTCACCATTTCAGGGATTAAACTTCTACACCTTC CASSPFQGLNFYTF
few . TRBJ2-7 TRBV7-3 TGTGCCAGCAGCTTAGACGCCAATTACGAGCAGTACTTC CASSLDANYEQYF
. . TRBJ2-4 TRBV12-3/TRBV12-4 TGTGCCAGCAGTTTGTGGTTTCGACTGGCCAAAAACATTCAGTACTTC CASSLWFRLAKNIQYF
many . TRBJ2-7 TRBV12-3/TRBV12-4 TGTGCCAGCAGTTTAACTCACAGGGAACTGTGCTACGAGCAGTACTTC CASSLTHRELCYEQYF
few . TRBJ1-5 TRBV29-1 TGCAGCGTTGAATGGGCAGGTGGGGGGCCCCAGCATTTT CSVEWAGGGPQHF
few TRBD1 TRBJ1-2 TRBV29-1 TGCAGCGTTACGGACAGGGCGAACTATGGCTACACCTTC CSVTDRANYGYTF
many TRBD1 TRBJ2-1 TRBV5-1 TGCGCCAGCAGTATGGGACAGGGGCCCGATGAGCAGTTCTTC CASSMGQGPDEQFF
many . TRBJ2-1 TRBV9 TGTGCCAGCAGCGTAGGCAGGAGAAATGAGCAGTTCTTC CASSVGRRNEQFF
. TRBD1 TRBJ2-7 TRBV3-1 TGTGCCAGCAGCCAAGGGTGGACAGGGAGTATTCGCGGGTACGAGCAGTACTTC CASSQGWTGSIRGYEQYF
. TRBD1 TRBJ2-7 TRBV14 TGTGCCAGCAGCCAAGACCCGGGACAGAACTACGAGCAGTACTTC CASSQDPGQNYEQYF
few . TRBJ1-4 TRBV15 TGTGCCACCAGCCCCGACAGAGCAACTAATGAAAAACTGTTTTTT CATSPDRATNEKLFF
. . TRBJ2-3 TRBV20-1 TGCAGTGCTAGGGCGGCTAGTCCGGATACGCAGTATTTT CSARAASPDTQYF
few . TRBJ1-1 TRBV7-6 TGTGCCAGCAGCTTAAAACAGACCCTTTTTGACACTGAAGCTTTCTTT CASSLKQTLFDTEAFF
many . TRBJ2-6 TRBV30 TGTGCCTGGAGTGTTCAAGCTGGGGCCAACGTCCTGACTTTC CAWSVQAGANVLTF
few . TRBJ2-1 TRBV5-6 TGTGCCAGCAGCTTGAAAGCGGGCCTAGGTAGTGAGCAGTTCTTC CASSLKAGLGSEQFF
few . TRBJ1-1 TRBV12-3/TRBV12-4 TGTGCCAGCAGTTTAGATTTTAGGAACTTGAACACTGAAGCTTTCTTT CASSLDFRNLNTEAFF
few . TRBJ2-6 TRBV5-1 TGCGCCAGCAGCTCCCAGGGCACCTCTGGGGCCAACGTCCTGACTTTC CASSSQGTSGANVLTF
. TRBD1 TRBJ2-1 TRBV20-1 TGCAGTGCTAGGGGACAGCGCAATGAGCAGTTCTTC CSARGQRNEQFF
many TRBD1 TRBJ1-4 TRBV20-1 TGCAGTGCTAGACCCACCCCAGGGGGAGCTAATGAAAAACTGTTTTTT CSARPTPGGANEKLFF
many TRBD2 TRBJ2-3 TRBV4-3 TGCGCCAGCAGCCTAATAGCGGGAGCCTCAGATACGCAGTATTTT CASSLIAGASDTQYF
few . TRBJ1-4 TRBV3-1 TGTGCCAGCAGCCAAGGGTCGACAACTAATGAAAAACTGTTTTTT CASSQGSTTNEKLFF
many . TRBJ1-3 TRBV5-1 TGCGCCAGCAGCGGTGGGGGCTCTGGAAACACCATATATTTT CASSGGGSGNTIYF
many TRBD2 TRBJ2-1 TRBV11-2 TGTGCCAGCGACCCACGGGGTAGCGGGATCCCCGGGCTCTACAATGAGCAGTTCTTC CASDPRGSGIPGLYNEQFF
. . TRBJ1-2 TRBV18 TGTGCCAGCTCACCTCGAGGGCCCTATGGCTACACCTTC CASSPRGPYGYTF
. . TRBJ2-7 TRBV5-1 TGCGCCAGCAGCTTGGTTGTAGAGGGCTACGAGCAGTACTTC CASSLVVEGYEQYF
. . TRBJ2-2 TRBV20-1 TGCAGTGCTAGTCGAGCTGACGGGGAGCTGTTTTTT CSASRADGELFF
few . TRBJ2-3 TRBV6-2/TRBV6-3 TGTGCCAGCAGACCCCTCCTTCGACCCCGGGGGTGGGCAAACACAGATACGCAGTATTTT CASRPLLRPRGWANTDTQYF
. . TRBJ2-6 TRBV7-3 TGTGCCAGCAGTTCTGGGTTCGGAATAGATGGTGGGGCCAACGTCCTGACTTTC CASSSGFGIDGGANVLTF
once . TRBJ2-1 TRBV20-1 TGCAGTGCTCCCGACAGGAGATTATCCTCCTACAATGAGCAGTTCTTC CSAPDRRLSSYNEQFF
few TRBD1 TRBJ2-5 TRBV29-1 TGCAGCGTTGACGCAGGGGGTAGGGAGACCCAGTACTTC CSVDAGGRETQYF
. TRBD1 TRBJ2-3 TRBV20-1 TGCAGTGCGCCGACAGGGGCCTCCACAGATACGCAGTATTTT CSAPTGASTDTQYF
. . TRBJ2-3 TRBV20-1 TGCAGTGCGAACCCCACGGCACTAGCTAGCACAGATACGCAGTATTTT CSANPTALASTDTQYF
many . TRBJ2-5 TRBV6-5 TGTGCCAGCAGTTCTCTTGGAAGGGGAAAAGAGACCCAGTACTTC CASSSLGRGKETQYF
many . TRBJ2-5 TRBV18 TGTGCCAGCTCACCACCGCGGACAGTAGAGACCCAGTACTTC CASSPPRTVETQYF
few TRBD2 TRBJ2-5 TRBV6-5 TGTGCCAGCAGTTACACTAGCGGGAGGTCCCAGCGGACCCAGTACTTC CASSYTSGRSQRTQYF
many TRBD2 TRBJ2-2 TRBV29-1 TGCAGCGTTGATGGGACTAGCGGAACCGGGGAGCTGTTTTTT CSVDGTSGTGELFF
. TRBD1 TRBJ2-5 TRBV7-6 TGTGCCAGCAGCTTCAGGACAGGGACGTACCAAGAGACCCAGTACTTC CASSFRTGTYQETQYF
many . TRBJ2-1 TRBV20-1 TGCAGTGCTCGGGGTTCCTACAATGAGCAGTTCTTC CSARGSYNEQFF
many . TRBJ2-1 TRBV20-1 TGCAGTGCTAGAGCCTCGGGTAGGGACCACTACAATGAGCAGTTCTTC CSARASGRDHYNEQFF
many . TRBJ2-4 TRBV6-2/TRBV6-3 TGTGCCAGCACCCCGGGACACCGAATTGGATCCAAAAACATTCAGTACTTC CASTPGHRIGSKNIQYF
few TRBD2 TRBJ2-1 TRBV11-3 TGTGCCAGCAGCTTAGGTCTTGGCGGGAGTTCCTACAATGAGCAGTTCTTC CASSLGLGGSSYNEQFF
many . TRBJ2-5 TRBV25-1 TGTGCCAGCACGCCACCAGGATGGGGAGAGACCCAGTACTTC CASTPPGWGETQYF
few . TRBJ2-4 TRBV10-3 TGTGCCATCAGTGACCCTCTGAGGGACCCGGGACTAGCCAAAAACATTCAGTACTTC CAISDPLRDPGLAKNIQYF
. . TRBJ2-2 TRBV12-3/TRBV12-4 TGTGCCAGCAGTTTAAAAGCCGGGGAGCTGTTTTTT CASSLKAGELFF
few TRBD1 TRBJ1-1 TRBV20-1 TGCAGTGCTATGCCACCTTACAGGGGGAACACTGAAGCTTTCTTT CSAMPPYRGNTEAFF
. . TRBJ1-3 TRBV4-1 TGCGCCAGCAGCCAAGATCAGGGAACGGGTGGAAACACCATATATTTT CASSQDQGTGGNTIYF
. TRBD1 TRBJ1-2 TRBV29-1 TGCAGCGTTGAAGAGGGGACAGGGGGCGCAGGGAACTATGGCTACACCTTC CSVEEGTGGAGNYGYTF
. . TRBJ2-3 TRBV5-1 TGCGCCAGCAGCTTCCCCGCAGATACGCAGTATTTT CASSFPADTQYF
few . TRBJ1-1 TRBV25-1 TGTGCCAGCAGTGACAGGGGCGACCGGAGTAAGAACACTGAAGCTTTCTTT CASSDRGDRSKNTEAFF
. TRBD1 TRBJ2-1 TRBV7-9 TGTGCCAGCAGCGCCTCAGGGGGCAATGAGCAGTTCTTC CASSASGGNEQFF
many TRBD1 TRBJ1-2 TRBV11-2 TGTGCCAGCACACCATCCGGGACAGGGGGCAACACCTTC CASTPSGTGGNTF
. . TRBJ1-1 TRBV12-3/TRBV12-4 TGTGCCAGCAGTCCGGGACACCCACACACTGAAGCTTTCTTT CASSPGHPHTEAFF
. . TRBJ2-1 TRBV12-5 TGTGCTAGTGGCCAGTACTACCGCCCCTACAATGAGCAGTTCTTC CASGQYYRPYNEQFF
. . TRBJ2-2 TRBV5-5 TGTGCCAGCAGCTTGGGACACCGAGGTAGCACCGGGGAGCTGTTTTTT CASSLGHRGSTGELFF
many . TRBJ2-1 TRBV12-3/TRBV12-4 TGTGCCAGCAGTCGGAACAGTAATGAGCAGTTCTTC CASSRNSNEQFF
. . TRBJ2-1 TRBV3-1 TGTGCCAGCAGCCAAGAACACGCTGGAATCGCCGACAATGAGCAGTTCTTC CASSQEHAGIADNEQFF